This TCR beta chain was sequenced for a study of cytomegalovirus exposure and HLA in healthy donors. Study-level points and caveats: Analysis was performed later, and it showed HLA-associated TCR beta chains to be more clonally expanded than equally common others. Several V segments, TRBV6-2 and TRBV6-3 among them, could not be told apart and were dropped.

About this clone itself: Its antigen is not identified.

Germline V CDR1 and CDR2: SGHRS, YFSETQ. V lost 0 bases, J lost 5 bases, and 11 bases lay in between. This CDR3 is built from 14 residues. PCR was performed using 60 Vbeta and 13 Jbeta primers. Profiled with immunoSEQ multiplex PCR; TCRdb holds only in-frame clones, not every one. The table has about 150,000 clones, roughly 83% seen once; the top ten hold around 3.2%. Sample: PBMCs. V is TRBV5-1 and J is TRBJ1-2; D uncertain. This TCR was recovered from a human donor in good health. The CDR3 is CASSLDTGWYGYTF. In DNA form, the CDR3 reads TGCGCCAGCAGCTTGGATACGGGTTGGTATGGCTACACCTTC.